This T cell receptor beta chain was sequenced during a study of T cells in Graves' hyperthyroidism and ophthalmopathy. 10 ml of fresh peripheral blood supplied the PBMCs. From RNA transcripts, TCR beta CDR3 regions were amplified. A first-round RT-PCR of the TCR CDR3 used the HTBI primer set. TCRdb re-analysed the multiplex PCR reads in MiXCR, keeping a single row per CDR3 protein. The data contain hundreds of thousands of distinct CDR3 sequences, around a quarter of them singletons. Of note for this clonotype: A much larger clonotype is one base distant, so this may be a read error.

Germline V CDR1 and CDR2: SGHRS, YFSETQ. The CDR3 covers 18 residues. The TCR comes from a woman aged 30 to 39 with Graves' ophthalmopathy. The sample was blood. This chain uses TRBV5-1 with TRBJ2-7, with 7 bases matching TRBD1. CDR3 in DNA: TGCTCCAGCAGCTTGGTAGGGACAGTGTCTACCAGCTCCTACGAGCAGTACTTC. Translation: CSSSLVGTVSTSSYEQYF.